This T cell receptor (beta chain) was obtained from a study of cytomegalovirus exposure and HLA in healthy donors (dated by TCRdb to about 2017). About the investigation overall: In an earlier analysis of approximately 500 of the donors, less than 350 Gb of sequence data and about 110 million unique TCR beta sequences from about 190 million T cells were reported. About 280 gigabases of sequencing data and 75 million to 85 million unique TCR sequences made up an early release that covered several hundred HLA-typed donors. Of the 350 to 450 genotyped donors, about 84% fell in the genetic ancestry cluster associated with self-reported Caucasian donors. The study was designed to test whether signatures of past pathogen exposure could be identified by cataloging public T cell receptors. The T cell repertoires of some 700 subjects were profiled by immunosequencing and related to cytomegalovirus serostatus. In addition to the first cohort of around 670 subjects, a separate validation cohort of over 90 different subjects was used. To predict cytomegalovirus infection status, the study brought together high-throughput TCR immunosequencing, statistical association of individual TCRs with disease status, and machine learning. A later analysis re-examined previously published TCR beta repertoires from 600 to 700 donors and added high-resolution HLA genotyping to investigate patterns of TCR occurrence. The later analysis used no new phenotypic data to find candidate immune exposures, relying instead on TCR beta sequences and their occurrence across donors. In an earlier analysis of 550 to 700 of the donors, high-throughput TCR beta sequencing was used to judge whether each TCR beta V gene segment behaved as functional or pseudogenic. Alongside the repertoire data, information on donor age, sex, ethnicity and CMV serostatus was compiled. A later genetic analysis took genome-wide SNP genotypes for about three fifths of the roughly 670 donors and used that subset as a discovery cohort. Every repertoire in the discovery cohort had been generated on one and the same sequencing platform. Class I and class II HLA loci were covered by the typing at four-digit resolution. The number of typed donors differed by locus: about 620-640 for A, B, C, DRB1 and DQB1; 500 to 550 for DQA1; 600 to 610 for DPA1; and 450 to 480 for DPB1. Roughly 5 DR-DQ haplotypes were handled as single units for association and clustering because linkage in the cohort was strong. Among several hundred genotyped donors of the cohort, an average of about 240,000 unique TCR beta nucleotide sequences was sequenced per donor, of which 15% to 20% were non-productive.

On this clone itself: It lacks a known antigen. Other DNA variants within this sample encode the same CDR3.

Including the terminal cysteine and phenylalanine, the CDR3 comprises 15 residues. The entry retains the CDR3 DNA only, 45 bases that are in frame from base 1. The CDR1 and CDR2 encoded by the germline V gene are ENHRY and SYGVKD. The V and J ends are trimmed by 0 bases and 4 bases, leaving 10 bases between them. The cohort was made up of approximately 670 healthy bone marrow donors. At the time of sampling, all cohort members were nominally healthy, though unrecorded immune exposures were likely present. The donor tested CMV seronegative and was one of the 352 seronegative cohort members. A peripheral blood sample was collected from each donor, and TCR beta sequencing was performed on peripheral blood mononuclear cells. Genomic DNA was extracted from the blood cell samples with the Qiagen DNeasy Blood Extraction Kit. The method was the immunoSEQ multiplex PCR assay. The multiplex PCR relied on a mix of 60 forward primers for TCR Vbeta segments and 13 reverse primers for TCR Jbeta segments. The CDR3 region of rearranged TCR beta genes was amplified from genomic DNA with a multiplex PCR assay. On the Illumina HiSeq System, the amplified TCR beta libraries were sequenced as 87-base-pair reads. The study's own analysis went as follows. In a later analysis, 70 million to 95 million unique TCR beta chains were counted across the 650 to 750 repertoires, and roughly 10 million of these chains were shared by at least two donors. Raw reads were error-corrected and collapsed into unique sequences with a nearest-neighbor algorithm that merged closely related sequences to remove PCR and sequencing errors. V, D and J gene segments were assigned by aligning CDR3 sequences to IMGT reference sequences. For a sequence to be retained, at least a six-nucleotide match to both a V gene segment and a J gene segment was required. Rearrangements were called productive when the CDR3 lacked stop codons and stayed in frame with V and J; all others were non-productive. Following IMGT convention, CDR3 was defined as the stretch from the second conserved V-encoded cysteine up to the conserved J-encoded phenylalanine. Sequences without an unambiguous match to a single V gene segment were excluded from the earlier analysis of almost 600 of the donors. An earlier analysis of 550 to 650 of the donors classified V segments as functional when productive rearrangements were above 56.7% and as segregating when the standard deviation between donors was above 5%. A statistical classification framework was built for diagnosing cytomegalovirus status from the catalog of TCR beta chain sequences. In a later analysis, TCR nucleotide sequences were compared against IMGT/GENE-DB human TR gene sequences so that V and J genes could be assigned. A later analysis assigned CDR3 sequences and most-parsimonious VDJ recombination scenarios with the TCRdist pipeline. In a later analysis, each TCR beta chain was defined by its CDR3 amino acid sequence together with its V-gene family, and reads lacking a unique V-gene family were excluded. As a way to deal with suspected cross-contamination and a sequencing artifact, a later analysis dropped 450 to 700 nucleotide sequences that were highly shared and had low generation probability. A later analysis calculated a clonal expansion index for each public chain from normalized within-repertoire ranks of inferred template counts. A later analysis computed generation probabilities with a VDJ recombination model fitted to out-of-frame rearrangements, and checked the results against IGoR. Hypergeometric tests were used in a later analysis to score TCR-TCR, TCR-HLA and TCR-CMV co-occurrence, with a repertoire-size bias correction applied to the TCR pairs. In a later analysis, false discovery rates were estimated by permuting HLA or CMV assignments 20 times. A later analysis grouped co-occurring TCRs with DBSCAN, adding TCRdist sequence similarity when clustering within HLA-allele-positive subsets. Co-occurrence clustering excluded repertoires with fewer than 30,000 or more than 120,000 public chains, plus five with anomalous nucleotide sharing. In its TCRdb copy, this immuneACCESS table keeps in-frame sequences only and misses some clones. Where compared with another copy, unresolved V genes explain less than half of these, and the others have no known cause. Clone size and the V and J calls come from that table; the DNA yielded D and trimming. The table for this sample records about 200,000 clones. The ten largest make up about 6.8% of the sample.

General findings and caveats noted by the study authors: Three of the identified cytomegalovirus-associated TCR beta chains were confirmed in vitro to be specific for cytomegalovirus antigens. In a later genetic analysis, a missense DCLRE1C variant was associated with V-gene and J-gene trimming of TCR beta chains, and the association was replicated in an independent cohort. Compared with the 666-donor mean, donors in an Asian-associated ancestry cluster had fewer N-insertions in productive TCRs, according to a later genetic analysis. For the cohort, immune exposure information was limited to CMV serostatus. A later analysis found that HLA-associated TCR beta chains were more clonally expanded and had lower generation probabilities than equally common non-associated chains. Broadly in line with IMGT annotations, most TCR beta V segments showed up in productive rearrangements about 90% or about 30% of the time in an earlier analysis of a few hundred of the donors. Cytomegalovirus status was reported to be diagnosed by the classifier with high specificity and sensitivity in both the original and validation cohorts. Some IMGT-functional V segments, including TRBV6-2 and TRBV6-3, could not be told apart with the 87-base-pair reads, so those segments were excluded. According to a later analysis, parvovirus B19, influenza, CMV and Epstein-Barr virus appeared linked to several top co-occurrence clusters. Most TCR sequences were seen in very few donors, while some public TCRs were found in many individuals. According to the authors, the approach could potentially be generalized to other disease states and immunological phenotypes. Because HLA typing was missing for some donors at each locus, association tests included only the typed subset. The study gave a list of under 200 TCR beta chains associated with cytomegalovirus. In a later analysis, TCR association rates were found to vary across HLA loci, with the most associated TCRs seen for DRB1 alleles and the fewest for HLA-C alleles. Correlated functional status among segregating V segments might reflect linkage disequilibrium, but an unknown experimental factor could not be ruled out. Most CMV-associated TCR beta chains appeared to be HLA-restricted in a later analysis, and the HLA associations seemed to be driven largely by CMV exposure. Strong co-occurrence of HLA alleles, especially DR and DQ, made assigning TCR associations to individual alleles difficult. Specific HLA alleles were associated with roughly 17,000 TCR beta sequences at a false discovery rate of 0.05 in a later analysis. A further reported finding was that TCR beta sequences accurately predicted the HLA-A and HLA-B alleles for most subjects in the first cohort. Presence/absence analyses assumed roughly uniform sequencing depth across donors, an assumption that may not hold. A group of highly shared sequence variants was considered likely to be a technical artifact of the sequencing pipeline. Because counts were too low, roughly 18 rarely observed V segments, including chromosome 9 orphons, were left out of the earlier analysis of 587 of the donors. In this cohort, only TCR beta chains were sequenced, and detectable features were limited by the absence of alpha or paired-chain data.

The chain links TRBV10-3 with TRBJ1-5, with TRBD1 perhaps the D gene, on 5 matching bases. This TCR was sampled from a man younger than 45 in good health and CMV-seronegative. Sequenced material: PBMCs. The nucleotides are TGTGCCATCAGTGAGTCAGGGGCGGGGAATCAGCCCCAGCATTTT. Translated, it reads CAISESGAGNQPQHF.